The rows below give T cell receptor beta chains drawn from one sample of a study of T cell changes during pregnancy in multiple sclerosis. Here immunoSEQ multiplex PCR was the method, and the copy in TCRdb shows in-frame clones only, minus some. This table has tens of thousands of clones, about 94% appearing once. Sequenced here: peripheral blood, sampled in the third trimester of pregnancy. The receptors derive from a female donor in good health, enrolled as a control in a pregnancy study. Both conserved end residues are part of each CDR3. A D gene is named only where the DNA matches it firmly. A clone size is listed for some rows: how often the clone was seen (once, few, many), or a class if it is expanded.

>.|TRBJ2-7|TRBD1|TRBV27
TGTGCCAGCAGTACGGGACAGGGGCTGGCCGAGCAGTACTTC
CASSTGQGLAEQYF
>.|TRBJ1-3|.|TRBV6-5
TGTGCCAGCAGTTATGGTAGCTCTGGAAACACCATATATTTT
CASSYGSSGNTIYF
>.|TRBJ1-2|.|TRBV5-4
TGTGCCAGCAGCCCCCGGAGCGGGCCTAATGGCTACACCTTC
CASSPRSGPNGYTF
>.|TRBJ1-2|TRBD1|TRBV7-2
TGTGCCAGCAGCTTAGGGGACAGGACTTTTAGGGATGGCTACACCTTC
CASSLGDRTFRDGYTF
>.|TRBJ1-6|.|TRBV5-1
TGCGCCAGCAGCTCGCAGGGGCCGTCCGGTAATTCACCCCTCCACTTT
CASSSQGPSGNSPLHF
>.|TRBJ1-2|.|TRBV25-1
TGTGCCAGCAGGGAGCAGGGTAACTATGGCTACACCTTC
CASREQGNYGYTF
>.|TRBJ1-5|.|TRBV6-5
TGTGCCAGCCATCCAGGGAACAGCAATCAGCCCCAGCATTTT
CASHPGNSNQPQHF
>.|TRBJ2-7|TRBD1|TRBV6-5
TGTGCCAGCAGTTACTCGTTTCAGGGGGCCACCTACGAGCAGTACTTC
CASSYSFQGATYEQYF
>.|TRBJ1-2|.|TRBV28
TGTGCCAGCAGTTACCAGGGGCTTAAAAGCGGCTACACCTTC
CASSYQGLKSGYTF
>.|TRBJ2-1|TRBD1|TRBV11-3
TGTGCCAGCAGTGGACAGGGCAATGAGCAGTTCTTC
CASSGQGNEQFF
>.|TRBJ2-3|.|TRBV7-9
TGTGCCAGCAGCTTAGGCGTGGTCGCTTTTTTT
CASSLGVVAFF
>.|TRBJ1-2|TRBD1|TRBV2
TGTGCCAGCATACTCGGGACAGCCTATGGCTACACCTTC
CASILGTAYGYTF
>.|TRBJ2-1|.|TRBV28
TGTGCCAGCAGTCTCCCCGGGGGTCCTCGCAATGAGCAGTTCTTC
CASSLPGGPRNEQFF
>.|TRBJ2-7|.|TRBV10-3
TGTGCCATCAGTGAGTCCCCCTCTTTAGCGGTCTCCTACGAGCAGTACTTC
CAISESPSLAVSYEQYF
>.|TRBJ1-4|TRBD1|TRBV27
TGTGCCAGCAGTCCGAGGGGGCGCATTGATGAAAAACTGTTTTTT
CASSPRGRIDEKLFF
>.|TRBJ2-2|.|TRBV28
TGTGCCAGCGCCGGGGGACTGAGGACCGGGGAGCTGTTTTTT
CASAGGLRTGELFF
>once|TRBJ2-1|TRBD2|TRBV19
TGTGCCAGTAGTAGTAGCGGGAGGACGGGTGAGCAGTTCTTC
CASSSSGRTGEQFF
>.|TRBJ2-1|.|TRBV27
TGTGCCAGCAGTTTATTAAGGAGTGATGAGCAGTTCTTC
CASSLLRSDEQFF